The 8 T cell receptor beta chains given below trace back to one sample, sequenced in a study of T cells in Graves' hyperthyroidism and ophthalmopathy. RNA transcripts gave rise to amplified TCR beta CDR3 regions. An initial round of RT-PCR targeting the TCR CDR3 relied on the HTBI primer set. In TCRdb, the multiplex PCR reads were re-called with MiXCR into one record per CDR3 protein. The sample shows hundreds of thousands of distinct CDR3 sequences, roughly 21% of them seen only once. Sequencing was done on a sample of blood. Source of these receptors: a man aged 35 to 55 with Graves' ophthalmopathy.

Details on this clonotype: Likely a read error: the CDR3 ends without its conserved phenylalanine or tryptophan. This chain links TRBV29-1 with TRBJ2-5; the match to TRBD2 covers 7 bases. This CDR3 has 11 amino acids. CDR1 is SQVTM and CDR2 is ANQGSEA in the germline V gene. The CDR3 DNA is TGCACCCTAGGGGAGGGAGAGACCCAGTACCTC. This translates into CTLGEGETQYL.

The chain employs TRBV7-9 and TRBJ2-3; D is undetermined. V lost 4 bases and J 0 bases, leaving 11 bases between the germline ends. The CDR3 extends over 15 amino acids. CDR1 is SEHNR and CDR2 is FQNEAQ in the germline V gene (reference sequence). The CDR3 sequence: CASSSDWPSTDTQYF. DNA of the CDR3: TGTGCCAGCAGCTCTGACTGGCCTAGCACAGATACGCAGTATTTT.

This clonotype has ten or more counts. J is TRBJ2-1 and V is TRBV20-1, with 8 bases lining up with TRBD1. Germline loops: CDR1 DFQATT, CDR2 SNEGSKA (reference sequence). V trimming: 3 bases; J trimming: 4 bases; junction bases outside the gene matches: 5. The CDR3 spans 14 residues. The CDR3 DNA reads TGCAGTGCTAGTGGCGGACAGGGATACAATGAGCAGTTCTTC. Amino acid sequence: CSASGGQGYNEQFF.

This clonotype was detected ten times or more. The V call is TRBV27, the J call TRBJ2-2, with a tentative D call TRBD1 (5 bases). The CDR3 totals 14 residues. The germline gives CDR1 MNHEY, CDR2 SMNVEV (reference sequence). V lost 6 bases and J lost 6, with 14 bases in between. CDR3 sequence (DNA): TGTGCCAGCAGAACTGAGCTGGGGCCCGGGGAGCTGTTTTTT. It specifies CASRTELGPGELFF.

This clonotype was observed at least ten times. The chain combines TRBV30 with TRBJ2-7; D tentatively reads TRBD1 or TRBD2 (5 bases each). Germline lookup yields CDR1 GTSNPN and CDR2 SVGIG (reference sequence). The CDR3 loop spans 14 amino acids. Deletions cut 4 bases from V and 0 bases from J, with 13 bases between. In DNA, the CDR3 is TGTGCCTGGAACCGGGCAGGGAGCTCCTACGAGCAGTACTTC. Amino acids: CAWNRAGSSYEQYF.

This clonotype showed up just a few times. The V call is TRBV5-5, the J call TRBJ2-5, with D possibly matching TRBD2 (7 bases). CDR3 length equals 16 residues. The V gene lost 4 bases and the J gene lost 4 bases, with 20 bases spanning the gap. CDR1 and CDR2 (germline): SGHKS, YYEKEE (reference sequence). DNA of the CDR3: TGTGCCAGCAGCCGCGCCGGGGGGCCCTCAGGAGAGACCCAGTACTTC. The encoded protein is CASSRAGGPSGETQYF.

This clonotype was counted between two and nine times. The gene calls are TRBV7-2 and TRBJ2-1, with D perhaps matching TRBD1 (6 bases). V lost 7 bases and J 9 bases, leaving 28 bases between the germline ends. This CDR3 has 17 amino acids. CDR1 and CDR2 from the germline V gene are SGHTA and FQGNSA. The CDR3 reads CASNPQAGESNFREQFF. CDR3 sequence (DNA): TGTGCCAGCAACCCTCAGGCAGGGGAGTCCAATTTTCGTGAGCAGTTCTTC. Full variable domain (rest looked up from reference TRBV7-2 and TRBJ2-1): GAGVSQSPSNKVTEKGKDVELRCDPISGHTALYWYRQSLGQGLEFLIYFQGNSAPDKSGLPSDRFSAERTGGSVSTLTIQRTQQEDSAVYLCASNPQAGESNFREQFFGPGTRLTVL.

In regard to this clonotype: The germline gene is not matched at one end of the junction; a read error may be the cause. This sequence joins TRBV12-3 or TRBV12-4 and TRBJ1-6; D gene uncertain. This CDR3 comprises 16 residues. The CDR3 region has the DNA TGTGCCAGCAGTTTAGCCAGGAGCTCCTATAATTCACCCCTCTACTTT. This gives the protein CASSLARSSYNSPLYF.